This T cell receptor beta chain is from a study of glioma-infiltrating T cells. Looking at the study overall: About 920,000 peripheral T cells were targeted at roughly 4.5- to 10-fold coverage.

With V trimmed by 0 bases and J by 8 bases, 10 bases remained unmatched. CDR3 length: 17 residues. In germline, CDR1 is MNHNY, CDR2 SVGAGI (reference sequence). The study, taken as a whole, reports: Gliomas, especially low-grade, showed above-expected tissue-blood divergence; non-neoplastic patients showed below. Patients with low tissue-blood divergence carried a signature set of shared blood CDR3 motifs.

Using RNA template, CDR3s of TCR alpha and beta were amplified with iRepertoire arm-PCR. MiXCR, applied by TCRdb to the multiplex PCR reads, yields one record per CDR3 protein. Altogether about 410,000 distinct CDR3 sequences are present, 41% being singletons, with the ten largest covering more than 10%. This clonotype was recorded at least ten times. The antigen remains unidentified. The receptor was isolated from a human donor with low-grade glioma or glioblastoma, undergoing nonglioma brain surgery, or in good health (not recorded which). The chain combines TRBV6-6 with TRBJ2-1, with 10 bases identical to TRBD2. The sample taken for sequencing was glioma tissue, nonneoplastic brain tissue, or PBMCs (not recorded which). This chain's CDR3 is CASSYSLFASGSHEQFF. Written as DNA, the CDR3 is TGTGCCAGCAGTTACTCCCTTTTTGCTAGCGGGAGCCATGAGCAGTTCTTC.